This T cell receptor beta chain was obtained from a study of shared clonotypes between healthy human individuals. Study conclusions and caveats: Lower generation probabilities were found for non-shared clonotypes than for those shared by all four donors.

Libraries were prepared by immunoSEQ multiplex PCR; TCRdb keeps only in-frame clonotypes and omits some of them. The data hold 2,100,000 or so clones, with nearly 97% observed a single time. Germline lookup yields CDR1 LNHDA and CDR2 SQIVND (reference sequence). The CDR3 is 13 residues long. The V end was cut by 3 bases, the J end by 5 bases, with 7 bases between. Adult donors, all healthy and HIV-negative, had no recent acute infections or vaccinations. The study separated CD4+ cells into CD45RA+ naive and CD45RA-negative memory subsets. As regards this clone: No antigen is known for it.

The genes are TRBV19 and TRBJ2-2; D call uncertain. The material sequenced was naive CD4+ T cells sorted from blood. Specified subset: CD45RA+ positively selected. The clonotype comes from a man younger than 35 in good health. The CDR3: CASSIRRTGELFF. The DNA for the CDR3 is TGTGCCAGTAGTATCAGGCGGACCGGGGAGCTGTTTTTT. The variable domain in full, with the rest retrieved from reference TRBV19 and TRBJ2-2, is DGGITQSPKYLFRKEGQNVTLSCEQNLNHDAMYWYRQDPGQGLRLIYYSQIVNDFQKGDIAEGYSVSREKKESFPLTVTSAQKNPTAFYLCASSIRRTGELFFGEGSRLTVL.